This entry lists 27 T cell receptor delta chains sequenced from one sample in a study of fetal and pediatric gammadelta thymocytes. TCRdb reprocessed the reads through CATT. The sample comprises fewer than 2,000 delta-chain clones, 13% to 15% of which are singletons, and 6.6% rests with the top ten. Sequenced sample: Vgamma9Vdelta2 gamma-delta T cells from the thymus. Noted subset: sorted CD3+gammadeltaTCR+Vgamma9+Vdelta2+ thymocytes. The receptors shown here come from a child who underwent cardiac surgery and was recorded as healthy.

By share of the sample, this clone is medium-sized. The genes are TRDV2 and TRDJ1; TRDD3 aligns across 13 bases. This CDR3 has 19 amino acids. Trimming cost V 0 bases and J 0 bases; bases outside gene matches: 9. CDR1 GEAIGNYY and CDR2 EKD come from the germline V gene. CDR3 loop: CACDTLLGDTLGYTDKLIF. The CDR3 coding sequence is TGTGCCTGTGACACCTTACTGGGGGATACGCTGGGGTACACCGATAAACTCATCTTT.

This clone is categorized as medium-sized (0.01 to 0.1%). The chain employs TRDV2 and TRDJ1, with TRDD3 matching over 7 bases. This CDR3 spans 18 amino acids. With V trimmed by 2 bases and J by 0 bases, 14 bases remained unmatched. Germline CDR1 and CDR2: GEAIGNYY and EKD. This CDR3 is CACDKRDTPAPYTDKLIF. DNA of the CDR3: TGTGCCTGTGACAAAAGGGATACCCCCGCCCCATACACCGATAAACTCATCTTT.

This clone is medium-sized (0.01 to 0.1%) in the sample. This specimen includes other DNA sequences encoding the same CDR3. The J gene is TRDJ1, the V gene TRDV2; the D gene is possibly TRDD3 (6 bases). The CDR3 has 20 residues. CDR1 is GEAIGNYY, CDR2 EKD, per germline. V lost 0 bases and J lost 3, with 28 bases in between. CDR3 in DNA: TGTGCCTGTGACACCTGGGGGTCCCCTGGCCAGTCCATGCCCCCCGATAAACTCATCTTT. Its translation is CACDTWGSPGQSMPPDKLIF.

This clone was found a few times. This sequence may be a read error, since a much larger clone differs from it by one base. The chain joins TRDV2 to TRDJ1; D call uncertain. The CDR3 spans 15 residues. V was pared by 0 bases and J by 0 bases, with 10 bases between. Germline V gene lookup returns CDR1 GEAIGNYY and CDR2 EKD. Here the CDR3 reads CACDTVGGNTDKLIF. The DNA of the CDR3 is TGTGCCTGTGACACCGTGGGTGGGAACACCGATAAACTCATCTTT.

V gene TRDV2 combines with J gene TRDJ2, with 9 bases that match TRDD3. The J gene, absent from TCRdb, was called here by matching the DNA to germline. Trimming cost V 3 bases and J 8 bases; bases outside gene matches: 15. The germline V gene has CDR1 GEAIGNYY and CDR2 EKD. CDR3 size: 17 residues. CDR3 in DNA: TGTGCCTGTGACCCTTCGGGGGATACTCTCCCTCGTGCACAACTCTTCTTT. As protein: CACDPSGDTLPRAQLFF.

This clone is classed as medium-sized. J is TRDJ1 and V is TRDV2; TRDD3 matches 7 bases. Germline V gene sequence: CDR1 GEAIGNYY, CDR2 EKD. V was clipped by 1 base and J by 3 bases; unmatched bases: 28. The CDR3 spans 22 residues. The CDR3 sequence is CACDTKKRIRVLGIGGPDKLIF. The CDR3 DNA reads TGTGCCTGTGACACAAAAAAGCGGATTAGAGTACTGGGGATTGGGGGTCCCGATAAACTCATCTTT.

This clone came up once. A much bigger clone sits one base away, suggesting this may be a read error. V gene assignment gives TRDV2, but the J gene was left uncalled. Germline-derived CDR1 and CDR2 are GEAIGNYY and EKD. The CDR3 spans 15 residues. The CDR3 DNA is TGTGCCTGCCTGATCGCCCGCACCAACACCGATAAACTCACCTTT. Protein product: CACLIARTNTDKLTF.

Concerning this clone itself: A far larger clone differs by one base, so this is likely a read error. Different DNA sequences within this sample yield the same CDR3. V and J are TRDV2 and TRDJ1, with D possibly matching TRDD3 (6 bases). V was pared by 3 bases and J by 0 bases, with 16 bases between. The germline CDR1 and CDR2 sequences are GEAIGNYY and EKD. This CDR3 spans 16 amino acids. In DNA, the CDR3 is TGTGCCTGTGACCGGGGGGGACCCCCTTACACCGATAAACTCATCTTT. Translating gives CACDRGGPPYTDKLIF.

The V and J genes are TRDV2 and TRDJ1; the D is unclear. TCRdb does not report a J gene; here it was assigned by matching the DNA to germline references. The CDR3 length is 17 residues. Germline V CDR1 and CDR2: GEAIGNYY, EKD. With 0 bases removed from V and 0 bases from J, the gap between germline ends came to 16 bases. The CDR3 reads CACDTVLPRNYTDKLIF. CDR3 coding DNA: TGTGCCTGTGACACCGTCTTGCCTCGTAATTACACCGATAAACTCATCTTT.

This clone qualifies as large. The chain links TRDV2 to TRDJ1; 13 nucleotides agree with TRDD3. The germline gives CDR1 GEAIGNYY, CDR2 EKD. The CDR3 totals 18 residues. V was clipped by 3 bases and J by 3 bases; unmatched bases: 12. The CDR3 bases are TGTGCCTGTGACTCCAGCCTTACTGGGGGATACGCGGCCGATAAACTCATCTTT. Amino acid sequence: CACDSSLTGGYAADKLIF.

With regard to this clone: This is likely an artifact of a read error, given a far larger clone one base away. The chain uses TRDV1 and TRDJ3; the match to TRDD3 covers 11 bases. The J gene, not given by TCRdb, was assigned here from a germline match of the nucleotide sequence. Trimming at V came to 0 bases and at J to 2 bases, leaving 12 bases not matched to a gene. CDR1 and CDR2 from the germline V gene are TSWWSYY and QGS. This CDR3 contains 22 residues. CDR3 sequence: CALGELPTVLGDMTWDTRQMFF. For the CDR3, the DNA is TGTGCTCTTGGGGAACTTCCTACAGTACTGGGGGATATGACCTGGGACACCCGACAGATGTTTTTC.

About this clone: Being one base from a much bigger clone, this may be a read error. For the V gene the call is TRDV2; the J gene has no call; no check of the table's D call, TRDD3, against the DNA was made. CDR1 and CDR2 (germline): GEAIGNYY, EKD. This CDR3 has 18 residues. CDR3: CACDTYWGIHRYTDKLTF. The CDR3 nucleotides are TGTGCCTGTGACACTTACTGGGGGATACACCGGTACACCGATAAACTCACCTTT.

This rearrangement joins TRDV2 to TRDJ1; 8 nucleotides match TRDD3. V lost 0 bases to trimming and J lost 2 bases; unmatched junction nucleotides: 10. Looked up from germline, CDR1 is GEAIGNYY and CDR2 is EKD. The CDR3 loop spans 17 amino acids. CDR3 coding DNA: TGTGCCTGTGACACCGGGTACGGGGATACTGGTACCGATAAACTCATCTTT. It yields the protein CACDTGYGDTGTDKLIF.

In this sample, this clone is medium-sized. The genes are TRDV2 and TRDJ1; 9 positions agree with TRDD3. This CDR3 has 18 residues. The junction had 15 bases not matched to a gene; V was cut back by 5 bases and J by 0 bases. The germline CDR1 and CDR2 sequences are GEAIGNYY and EKD. CDR3 region: CACGARRRGIPYTDKLIF. CDR3 coding DNA: TGTGCCTGTGGCGCACGTCGAAGGGGGATACCATACACCGATAAACTCATCTTT.

For this clone: This clone may be a read error of a much larger clone one base away. This chain uses TRDV2 with TRDJ1, with a possible D match to TRDD3 (5 bases). The J gene, not given by TCRdb, was assigned here from a germline match of the nucleotide sequence. The CDR3 is 18 residues long. Germline V gene lookup returns CDR1 GEAIGNYY and CDR2 EKD. The CDR3 DNA is TGTGCCCGTGACCCGAGGCGGGTCGTACTGGAGAACACCGATAAACTCATCTTT. It translates to CARDPRRVVLENTDKLIF.

For this clone: A much larger clone differs by one base, so this may be a read error. A V gene of TRDV2 was called, but no J gene was assigned; the table's D call TRDD3 went unverified against the DNA. The germline gives CDR1 GEAIGNYY, CDR2 EKD. CDR3 length: 13 amino acids. Here the CDR3 DNA reads TGTGCCTGTGAAGCTGGGGGACGCGATAAACACATCTTT. Protein sequence: CACEAGGRDKHIF.

A few counts support this clone. V gene TRDV2 combines with J gene TRDJ1, with D uncertain. Assignment of the J gene here rests on matching the DNA to germline, because TCRdb gives none. The CDR3 has 17 residues. V lost 0 bases to trimming and J lost 2 bases, with 18 bases between them. Germline-derived CDR1 and CDR2 are GEAIGNYY and EKD. CDR3 protein: CACDTEDYPKLTDKLIF. CDR3 nucleotide sequence: TGTGCCTGTGACACCGAGGATTACCCCAAACTTACCGATAAACTCATCTTT.

This clone was detected a few times. The chain couples TRDV2 to TRDJ1; D perhaps matches TRDD2 (6 bases). The germline gives CDR1 GEAIGNYY, CDR2 EKD. The germline V and J ends were trimmed by 3 bases and 1 base, with 26 bases remaining between them. This CDR3 has 19 residues. CDR3 coding DNA: TGTGCCTGTGACCTTGGGCCCTTCGGACAATCCCTTCCCACCGATAAACTCATCTTT. The encoded protein is CACDLGPFGQSLPTDKLIF.

This clone is medium-sized in the sample. V and J are TRDV2 and TRDJ1; possibly TRDD2 or TRDD3 for D (9 bases each). The CDR3 contains 23 residues. Germline V gives CDR1 GEAIGNYY, CDR2 EKD. The ends were cut back, 0 bases at V and 0 bases at J, with 34 bases in the middle. The CDR3 nucleotides are TGTGCCTGTGACACCGGGCGCCTTCCTACCTATTTACTGGGGGAACCCTACACCGATAAACTCATCTTT. This translates into CACDTGRLPTYLLGEPYTDKLIF.

Remarks on this clone: A single base is all that separates this from a far larger clone, so a read error is likely. The chain combines TRDV2 with TRDJ1, with TRDD3 matching over 9 bases. Since TCRdb gives no J gene, matching the DNA to germline was used here to assign it. This CDR3 is built from 16 residues. CDR1 is GEAIGNYY, CDR2 EKD, per germline. J was trimmed by 0 bases and V by 7 bases; bases with no gene match: 11. CDR3 nucleotides: TGTGCCTGCGGGGCGCTGGGGGATCTTTACACCGATAAACTCATCTTT. It is translated as CACGALGDLYTDKLIF.

This clone qualifies as large. The chain is built from TRDV2 and TRDJ1; 10 bases line up with TRDD3. CDR3 length equals 16 residues. Germline CDR1 is GEAIGNYY and CDR2 is EKD. Trimming cost V 4 bases and J 0 bases; bases outside gene matches: 7. CDR3 coding DNA: TGTGCCTGTGATCTCCGTACTGGGGGATACACCGATAAACTCATCTTT. The encoded protein is CACDLRTGGYTDKLIF.

The V call is TRDV2, the J call TRDJ1; TRDD3 aligns across 8 bases. This CDR3 is built from 15 residues. Germline V gene lookup returns CDR1 GEAIGNYY and CDR2 EKD. V was clipped by 1 base and J by 4 bases; unmatched bases: 7. The CDR3 is CACDTGGIWSDKLIF. The CDR3 DNA is TGTGCCTGTGACACAGGGGGGATATGGAGCGATAAACTCATCTTT.

The chain employs TRDV2 and TRDJ1; D might be TRDD3 (6 bases). Germline V gene data show CDR1 as GEAIGNYY and CDR2 as EKD. The V end lost 0 bases, the J end lost 3 bases, and 22 bases lay between the germline ends. The CDR3 runs 18 residues. The DNA for the CDR3 is TGTGCCTGTGACACCCCCTTAGCGGGGGAAAGAGGGGCCGATAAACTCATCTTT. Its translation: CACDTPLAGERGADKLIF.

Only a few counts were recorded for this clone. V is TRDV2 and J is TRDJ1; D could derive from TRDD2 or TRDD3 (6 bases each). The J gene, absent from TCRdb, was called here by matching the DNA to germline. Germline assignment: CDR1 GEAIGNYY and CDR2 EKD. The germline V and J ends were trimmed by 0 bases and 0 bases, with 19 bases remaining between them. The CDR3 is 18 amino acids. The CDR3 bases are TGTGCCTGTGACACCGGCGGGGATCCTACCTCATACACCGATAAACTCATCTTT. Its translation is CACDTGGDPTSYTDKLIF.

This chain links TRDV2 with TRDJ1; TRDD3 matches 9 bases. The J gene, not given by TCRdb, was assigned here from a germline match of the nucleotide sequence. The CDR3 extends over 17 amino acids. Germline-derived CDR1 and CDR2 are GEAIGNYY and EKD. With 0 bases clipped from V and 0 bases from J, the junction kept 7 bases outside the gene matches. CDR3 protein: CACDTMALGENTDKLIF. The CDR3 coding sequence is TGTGCCTGTGACACCATGGCACTGGGGGAGAACACCGATAAACTCATCTTT.

This clone was seen a handful of times. The J gene is TRDJ1, the V gene TRDV2; 8 positions match TRDD3. CDR1 and CDR2 (germline): GEAIGNYY, EKD. The CDR3 sequence is 14 residues long. V dropped 6 bases and J dropped 0; count of bases not matched to a gene: 5. This chain's CDR3 is CACPLLGDTDKLIF. CDR3 bases: TGTGCCTGTCCCCTACTGGGGGACACCGATAAACTCATCTTT.

This clone is classed as medium-sized. The chain has TRDV2 and TRDJ1; perhaps TRDD3 as D (5 bases). The CDR3 runs 22 residues. Deletions cut 7 bases from V and 0 bases from J, with 38 bases between. The V gene's germline CDR1 is GEAIGNYY and CDR2 EKD. The CDR3: CACGELNRGHKEGFPNTDKLIF. The CDR3 DNA reads TGTGCCTGCGGAGAACTGAACCGGGGACATAAAGAGGGTTTCCCAAACACCGATAAACTCATCTTT.